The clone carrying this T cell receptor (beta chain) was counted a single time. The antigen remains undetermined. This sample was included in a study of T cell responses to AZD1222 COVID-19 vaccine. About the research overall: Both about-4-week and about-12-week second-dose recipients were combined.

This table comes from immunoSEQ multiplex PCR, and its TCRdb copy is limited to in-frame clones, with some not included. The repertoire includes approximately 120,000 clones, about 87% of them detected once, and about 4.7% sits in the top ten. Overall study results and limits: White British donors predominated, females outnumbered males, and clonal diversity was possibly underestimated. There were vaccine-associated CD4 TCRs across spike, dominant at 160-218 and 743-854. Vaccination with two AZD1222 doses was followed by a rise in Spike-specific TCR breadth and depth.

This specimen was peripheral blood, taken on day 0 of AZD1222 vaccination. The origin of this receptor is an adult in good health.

Here the CDR3 reads CASRGADTGGNQPQHF. The CDR3 region has the DNA TGTGCCAGCAGGGGCGCAGATACAGGGGGCAATCAGCCCCAGCATTTT. The chain combines TRBV2 with TRBJ1-5, with 7 nucleotides matching TRBD1. CDR1 is SNHLY, CDR2 FYNNEI, per germline. V lost 6 bases to trimming and J lost 2 bases; unmatched junction nucleotides: 10. The CDR3 has 16 amino acids.